The next 22 T cell receptor beta chains were all read from a single sample in a study of Graves' ophthalmopathy and Graves' hyperthyroidism. Amplification from RNA transcripts yielded the TCR beta CDR3 regions. HTBI primers primed a first-round RT-PCR, and a second-round multiplex PCR followed. TCRdb reprocessed the multiplex PCR reads with MiXCR, giving one entry per CDR3 protein. The sample carries around 1.1 million distinct CDR3 sequences, about 35% recorded once. The sample taken for sequencing was peripheral blood or thyroid tissue (not recorded which). These receptors were collected from an adult man with Graves' hyperthyroidism.

This clonotype was observed many times. The rearrangement joins TRBV29-1 to TRBJ1-5; D not certain. This CDR3 comprises 13 residues. Trimming stripped 7 bases from V and 0 bases from J, with 10 bases between. Germline lookup yields CDR1 SQVTM and CDR2 ANQGSEA. The CDR3 DNA reads as TGCAGCGCGGTAGGGAATAGCAATCAGCCCCAGCATTTT. It encodes CSAVGNSNQPQHF.

This clonotype was found many times. This chain joins TRBV7-8 and TRBJ1-5; maybe TRBD1 (5 bases). The CDR3 spans 14 residues. Germline assignment: CDR1 SGHVS and CDR2 FQNEAQ. The V and J ends lost 2 bases and 6 bases respectively, with 11 bases between them. The DNA of the CDR3 is TGTGCCAGCAGCTTACAGGGTACCAGTCAGCCCCAGCATTTT. Its protein is CASSLQGTSQPQHF.

The chain employs TRBV9 and TRBJ1-5, with D perhaps TRBD1 (5 bases). V lost 0 bases and J lost 1, with 11 bases in between. Germline CDR1 is SGDLS and CDR2 is YYNGEE. This CDR3 region has 16 residues. The CDR3 DNA sequence: TGTGCCAGCAGCGTAGACGCGGGGCTAAGCAATCAGCCCCAGCATTTT. Amino acid sequence: CASSVDAGLSNQPQHF. Together with reference TRBV9 and TRBJ1-5, the CDR3 gives the full variable domain: DSGVTQTPKHLITATGQRVTLRCSPRSGDLSVYWYQQSLDQGLQFLIQYYNGEERAKGNILERFSAQQFPDLHSELNLSSLELGDSALYFCASSVDAGLSNQPQHFGDGTRLSIL.

This clonotype was seen repeatedly, ten times or more. This sequence joins TRBV7-2 and TRBJ2-2; 8 bases align to TRBD1. The trim removed 5 bases at V and 5 bases at J, leaving 4 bases unmatched. This CDR3 has 14 amino acids. Germline V gives CDR1 SGHTA, CDR2 FQGNSA. CDR3 nucleotides: TGTGCCAGCAGCGTCCAGGGGGCGACCGGGGAGCTGTTTTTT. Translated, it gives CASSVQGATGELFF.

V gene TRBV7-8 combines with J gene TRBJ1-1, with 8 bases that match TRBD1. With 6 bases clipped from V and 3 bases from J, the junction kept 9 bases outside the gene matches. Looked up from germline, CDR1 is SGHVS and CDR2 is FQNEAQ. The CDR3 length is 15 residues. CDR3 amino acids: CASSFTGGRHTEAFF. CDR3 bases: TGTGCCAGCAGTTTCACAGGGGGGAGGCACACTGAAGCTTTCTTT.

The table lists this clonotype with a few counts. CDR3 amino acids: CASSFYTLGVNYEQYF. CDR3 nucleotides: TGTGCCAGCAGCTTTTATACCCTAGGGGTCAACTACGAGCAGTACTTC. This chain uses TRBV7-2 with TRBJ2-7, with D possibly being TRBD1 (5 bases). Trimming removed 3 bases from V and 3 bases from J, with 18 bases in between. CDR1 and CDR2 from the germline V gene are SGHTA and FQGNSA. CDR3 size: 16 residues.

Points on this clonotype: The junction and the germline gene differ at one end; a read error may be behind it. V usage is TRBV10-2 and J usage is TRBJ2-7; TRBD1 agrees at 8 bases. This CDR3 is built from 14 residues. Germline V gene sequence: CDR1 WSHSY, CDR2 SAAADI. The CDR3: CASSYGTGNHEQYF. The DNA of the CDR3 is TGTGCCAGCAGTTACGGGACAGGAAACCACGAGCAGTACTTC.

This clonotype was found a few times. J is TRBJ2-2 and V is TRBV7-2; D may be TRBD1 (5 bases). The CDR3 has 16 amino acids. CDR1 is SGHTA, CDR2 FQGNSA, per germline. Trimming removed 4 bases from V and 7 bases from J, with 19 bases in between. CDR3 amino acids: CASSSLGVVFDGELFF. Written as DNA, the CDR3 is TGTGCCAGCAGCTCCCTAGGGGTTGTATTCGACGGGGAGCTGTTTTTT.

This clonotype showed up many times. For the CDR3, the DNA is TGCAGTGCAATAAAGCGGGGGGAAGAGACCCAGTACTTC. Its protein is CSAIKRGEETQYF. This chain uses TRBV20-1 with TRBJ2-5, with 9 bases matching TRBD2. The germline gives CDR1 DFQATT, CDR2 SNEGSKA (reference sequence). Losses at the gene ends were 6 bases for V and 3 bases for J; bases not matched to a gene: 5. The CDR3 spans 13 residues.

This clonotype was observed a handful of times. The rearrangement links TRBV19 to TRBJ2-7; TRBD2 matches at 9 bases. Germline CDR1 is LNHDA and CDR2 is SQIVND (reference sequence). CDR3 size: 17 residues. Trimming took 3 bases from V and 4 from J; bases not matched to a gene: 13. The CDR3 loop is CASSIKAVIAGAYEQYF. CDR3 in DNA: TGTGCCAGTAGTATTAAAGCTGTAATAGCGGGAGCATACGAGCAGTACTTC.

On this clonotype itself: At one boundary the junction diverges from the germline segment, which might be a read error. The genes are TRBV2 and TRBJ2-7; 9 nucleotides agree with TRBD2. The CDR3 covers 15 residues. Looked up from germline, CDR1 is SNHLY and CDR2 is FYNNEI. For the CDR3, the DNA is TGTGCCAGCAGTGAATCCGGTTGGTCTAGCGGGAATATTGTCTTC. Encoded protein: CASSESGWSSGNIVF.

The DNA of the CDR3 is TGTGCCAGCAGCTCAACAGCCGGTTACCAAGAGACCCAGTACTTC. Translating gives CASSSTAGYQETQYF. The rearrangement links TRBV7-9 to TRBJ2-5; D is ambiguous. Germline assignment: CDR1 SEHNR and CDR2 FQNEAQ (reference sequence). The V and J ends lost 4 bases and 0 bases respectively, with 12 bases between them. The CDR3 runs to 15 residues.

This clonotype was seen repeatedly, ten times or more. The genes are TRBV20-1 and TRBJ1-1; D possibly corresponds to TRBD1 (5 bases). The CDR3 spans 15 residues. Germline loops: CDR1 DFQATT, CDR2 SNEGSKA (reference sequence). V shed 2 bases and J shed 5 bases, with 18 bases lying between them. CDR3 sequence reads: CSARQGSGGGTEAFF. The CDR3 DNA follows: TGCAGTGCTAGACAGGGATCGGGGGGTGGTACTGAAGCTTTCTTT.

V gene TRBV10-2 combines with J gene TRBJ1-2; D remains unclear. The CDR3 is 19 amino acids. The germline V gene has CDR1 WSHSY and CDR2 SAAADI. The V gene lost 2 bases and the J gene lost 3 bases, with 25 bases spanning the gap. CDR3 residues: CASSEDGMNTERYYYGYTF. The CDR3 DNA follows: TGCGCCAGCAGTGAGGACGGCATGAACACTGAACGATACTACTATGGCTACACCTTC.

Only a few counts were recorded for this clonotype. The rearrangement joins TRBV14 to TRBJ1-4, with 9 bases lining up with TRBD1. After removal of 4 bases from V and 2 bases from J, the junction contained 8 bases not matched to a gene. This CDR3 region has 17 residues. CDR1 and CDR2 from the germline V gene are SGHDN and FVKESK. The CDR3, as DNA: TGTGCCAGCAGCCCCAGGACAGGGGACCCCACTAATGAAAAACTGTTTTTT. It encodes CASSPRTGDPTNEKLFF.

This clonotype is a singleton in its sample. The chain couples TRBV12-3 or TRBV12-4 to TRBJ2-7; 7 nucleotides line up with TRBD1. This CDR3 spans 15 amino acids. J gave up 1 base and V 7 bases, and 10 bases lay outside the gene matches. CDR3 sequence (DNA): TGTGCCAGCATGGGAAAGGGGGCCTGGTCCTACGAGCAGTACTTC. It yields the protein CASMGKGAWSYEQYF.

This clonotype was observed at least ten times. The chain recombines TRBV28 with TRBJ1-6, with D uncertain. Germline loops: CDR1 MDHEN, CDR2 SYDVKM. Trimming cost V 5 bases and J 13 bases, with 12 bases left between them. The CDR3 spans 12 residues. As DNA, the CDR3 is TGTGCCAGCAGTCTCCAGGCCTCGCCCCTCCACTTT. Encoded protein: CASSLQASPLHF.

This clonotype showed up just a few times. This chain connects TRBV29-1 to TRBJ1-2, with D perhaps matching TRBD1 (5 bases). CDR1 and CDR2 (germline): SQVTM, ANQGSEA. CDR3 length equals 13 residues. Deletions cut 3 bases from V and 4 bases from J, with 12 bases between. The CDR3 region has the DNA TGCAGCGTTGAGGCACGGGGCCCCTATGGCTACACCTTC. Protein product: CSVEARGPYGYTF.

This clonotype was detected once. J is TRBJ2-5 and V is TRBV10-3; a weak D match, TRBD1 (6 bases). Germline CDR1 ENHRY, CDR2 SYGVKD. Trimming left V 0 bases short and J 5 bases short, with 16 bases between. CDR3 length: 16 residues. The CDR3 reads CAISESVQGNRETQYF. The CDR3 bases are TGTGCCATCAGTGAGTCTGTACAGGGAAATCGCGAGACCCAGTACTTC.

Points on this clonotype: Given the absence of the conserved phenylalanine or tryptophan at the CDR3 end, a read error is likely. J is TRBJ2-2 and V is TRBV2, with a tentative D call TRBD1 (8 bases). The CDR3 is made up of 15 amino acids. Germline values: CDR1 SNHLY, CDR2 FYNNEI. The V and J ends lost 4 bases and 6 bases respectively, with 15 bases between them. Here the CDR3 reads CASSVDRGGAGELFS. For the CDR3, the DNA is TGTGCCAGCAGTGTAGACAGGGGAGGGGCCGGGGAGCTGTTTTCT.

This clonotype was counted at least ten times. The chain recombines TRBV7-2 with TRBJ2-5; 14 bases match TRBD2. Losses at the gene ends were 6 bases for V and 0 bases for J; bases not matched to a gene: 6. From germline, CDR1 is SGHTA and CDR2 FQGNSA. The CDR3 contains 17 residues. The CDR3: CASRTGLAGANQETQYF. CDR3 nucleotides: TGTGCCAGCAGAACGGGACTAGCGGGAGCGAACCAAGAGACCCAGTACTTC.

This clonotype is a singleton in its sample. The junction does not match germline at one end; this may be a read error. V is TRBV6-5 and J is TRBJ2-6; D gene unclear. The germline CDR1 and CDR2 sequences are MNHEY and SVGAGI. The CDR3 has 8 residues. CDR3: CASSELNF. The CDR3 DNA reads as TGTGCCAGCAGTGAATTGAATTTC.